These 17 T cell receptor beta chains originate from one sample sequenced in a study of T cells in women clearing cervical HPV infection. Produced via immunoSEQ multiplex PCR; TCRdb's table is partial and in-frame only. Listed are 20,000 to 25,000 clones; over 8% falls within the top ten. The sample was blood buffy coat. Receptors were obtained from a woman aged 18 to 75 with a cervical HPV16 infection that either progressed to CIN3+ or cleared (not recorded which).

With respect to this clone: The sequence runs out 3 residues before the end of the CDR3; the remainder is reconstructed from the germline J gene. Additional DNA sequences in this sample encode the identical CDR3. V is TRBV7-9 and J is TRBJ1-1; 9 bases align to TRBD1. With V trimmed by 5 bases and J by 2 bases, 6 bases remained unmatched. The germline CDR1 and CDR2 sequences are SEHNR and FQNEAQ (reference sequence). CDR3 length equals 15 residues. The part of the CDR3 DNA that was read is TGTGCCAGCAGCCCCCTGACAGGGGGAAACACTGAA. This translates into CASSPLTGGNTE. The complete CDR3 sequence is CASSPLTGGNTEAFF.

As regards this clone: The read is 3 residues too short to cover the CDR3 end, so that end is filled in from the germline J gene. The chain recombines TRBV5-4 with TRBJ2-1, with 8 bases aligning to TRBD2. Germline assignment: CDR1 SGHNT and CDR2 YYREEE (reference sequence). J lost 4 bases, V lost 7 bases, and 7 bases had no gene match. The CDR3 is 14 residues long. The sequenced part of the CDR3 DNA is TGTGCCAGCCGTAGGACTAGCAGTTACAATGAG. This codes for CASRRTSSYNE. The full-length CDR3 reads as CASRRTSSYNEQFF. Based on the CDR3 plus reference TRBV5-4 and TRBJ2-1, the full variable domain is ETGVTQSPTHLIKTRGQQVTLRCSSQSGHNTVSWYQQALGQGPQFIFQYYREEENGRGNFPPRFSGLQFPNYSSELNVNALELDDSALYLCASRRTSSYNEQFFGPGTRLTVL.

To note about this clone: The CDR3 end falls 3 residues outside the read, so it is completed with the germline J gene. The rearrangement joins TRBV7-8 to TRBJ2-6; unclear D gene. The V gene's germline CDR1 is SGHVS and CDR2 FQNEAQ. Trimming removed 3 bases at V and 1 base at J, with 10 bases between. The CDR3 sequence is 16 residues long. The CDR3 region is CASSFMEGSGANVLTF. The part of the CDR3 DNA that was read is TGTGCCAGCAGCTTCATGGAAGGGTCTGGGGCCAACGTC.

A word on this clone: The DNA ends 3 residues before the CDR3 does, and the rest of the CDR3 is filled in from the germline J gene. The chain is built from TRBV11-2 and TRBJ2-7; maybe TRBD2 (6 bases). This CDR3 contains 15 residues. The germline gives CDR1 SGHAT, CDR2 FQNNGV. V lost 5 bases and J lost 1, with 15 bases in between. The CDR3 DNA, read in part, is TGTGCCAGCAGCCCCATGCCGGGGGATTCCTACGAG. It yields the protein CASSPMPGDSYE. The full-length CDR3 reads as CASSPMPGDSYEQYF.

About this clone itself: Germline is not matched at one junction end, which may reflect a read error. The CDR3 extends 3 residues past the end of the read, so its final part is completed from the germline J gene. The chain combines TRBV7-8 with TRBJ1-4, with 7 bases matching TRBD1. This CDR3 comprises 14 residues. The germline gives CDR1 SGHVS, CDR2 FQNEAQ. The CDR3 bases that were read are TGTGCCAGCAGCTTAGGACAGGGTCATGAGAAA. Translation: CASSLGQGHEK. The CDR3 as a whole reads CASSLGQGHEKLFF.

Note on this clone: The sequenced fragment ends 3 residues before the CDR3 boundary, so the rest is inferred from the germline J gene. V and J are TRBV29-1 and TRBJ1-2, with D perhaps TRBD1 (6 bases). With 3 bases removed from V and 2 bases from J, the gap between germline ends came to 16 bases. Germline CDR1 and CDR2: SQVTM and ANQGSEA. The CDR3 is made up of 15 amino acids. The chain's CDR3 is CSVELSGGSNYGYTF. Incomplete CDR3 DNA: TGCAGCGTTGAGCTGTCTGGGGGCTCAAACTATGGC.

In the case of this clone: The read halts 3 residues ahead of the CDR3 end, with the missing end drawn from the germline J gene. The chain carries TRBV11-3 and TRBJ2-7; D is unresolved. Per germline, CDR1 SGHNT and CDR2 YENEEA. V gave up 5 bases and J gave up 4 bases, with 18 bases separating them. There are 15 residues in the CDR3. This CDR3 is CASSRRGSLRYEQYF. The part of the CDR3 DNA that was read is TGTGCCAGCAGCCGGCGCGGCAGTCTGAGGTACGAG.

A remark on this clone: The CDR3 goes on 3 residues after the read ends, and that part is filled in from the germline J gene. This chain joins TRBV18 and TRBJ2-7; maybe TRBD1 (6 bases). This CDR3 is 14 amino acids long. Trimming removed 1 base from V and 3 bases from J, with 10 bases in between. Germline-derived CDR1 and CDR2 are KGHSH and LQKENI. The covered CDR3 bases are TGTGCCAGCTCACCACGACAGGTGAACTACGAG. Translated: CASSPRQVNYE. The whole CDR3 sequence reads CASSPRQVNYEQYF.

Note on this clone: The read falls 3 residues short of the CDR3 end, and the missing part is taken from the germline J gene. The chain joins TRBV19 to TRBJ2-5, with 8 nucleotides matching TRBD2. Trimming cost V 6 bases and J 5 bases; bases outside gene matches: 11. Looked up from germline, CDR1 is LNHDA and CDR2 is SQIVND (reference sequence). The CDR3 is 15 amino acids. The CDR3: CASRPGLVGGETQYF. The sequenced part of the CDR3 DNA is TGTGCCAGTAGACCGGGACTAGTAGGAGGGGAGACC.

For this clone: The read terminates 3 residues before the CDR3 end, so the remaining end is supplied by the germline J gene. The chain couples TRBV11-2 to TRBJ1-4; D is ambiguous. The germline V and J ends were trimmed by 4 bases and 7 bases, with 13 bases remaining between them. There are 14 residues in the CDR3. Germline CDR1 is SGHAT and CDR2 is FQNNGV. CDR3 amino acids: CASSSPGAGEKLFF. The sequenced CDR3 bases are TGTGCCAGCAGCTCCCCCGGAGCGGGTGAAAAA.

Details on this clone: The read gets to within 3 residues of the CDR3 end, and the germline J gene fills in the rest. The chain uses TRBV20-1 and TRBJ1-2, with D possibly being TRBD1 (5 bases). The CDR3 consists of 14 residues. The germline V gene encodes CDR1 DFQATT and CDR2 SNEGSKA (reference sequence). V lost 0 bases to trimming and J lost 3 bases, with 11 bases between them. CDR3 loop: CSARDPRGDYGYTF. CDR3 DNA, as far as it was read: TGCAGTGCTAGAGATCCGCGGGGGGACTATGGC.

About this clone: Read coverage stops 3 residues before the CDR3 terminus; the germline J gene supplies the remainder. The V gene is TRBV19, the J gene TRBJ2-5; D remains ambiguous. V lost 0 bases, J lost 2 bases, and 4 bases lay in between. The CDR3 consists of 13 residues. From germline, CDR1 is LNHDA and CDR2 SQIVND (reference sequence). CDR3 sequence reads: CASSIDRQETQYF. The CDR3 DNA, read in part, is TGTGCCAGTAGTATAGACAGGCAAGAGACC. Together with reference TRBV19 and TRBJ2-5, the CDR3 gives the full variable domain: DGGITQSPKYLFRKEGQNVTLSCEQNLNHDAMYWYRQDPGQGLRLIYYSQIVNDFQKGDIAEGYSVSREKKESFPLTVTSAQKNPTAFYLCASSIDRQETQYFGPGTRLLVL.

With regard to this clone: The read is 3 residues too short to cover the CDR3 end, so that end is filled in from the germline J gene. V and J are TRBV5-1 and TRBJ1-4; D is uncertain. This CDR3 spans 14 amino acids. The germline V and J ends were trimmed by 0 bases and 7 bases, with 10 bases remaining between them. CDR1 is SGHRS and CDR2 is YFSETQ in the germline V gene. The CDR3 reads CASSLVGEGEKLFF. The covered CDR3 bases are TGCGCCAGCAGCTTGGTCGGGGAAGGTGAAAAA.

With respect to this clone: From the germline J gene comes the end of the CDR3, since the read stops 3 residues before it. The genes are TRBV2 and TRBJ2-1, with D perhaps matching TRBD2 (6 bases). The V gene's germline CDR1 is SNHLY and CDR2 FYNNEI. This CDR3 has 14 amino acids. Trimming shortened V by 8 bases and J by 5 bases, and 16 bases separated the two germline ends. The chain's CDR3 is CASVKGSGNNEQFF. The CDR3 DNA, read in part, is TGTGCCAGCGTAAAAGGTAGCGGTAACAATGAG. Full variable domain (rest looked up from reference TRBV2 and TRBJ2-1): EPEVTQTPSHQVTQMGQEVILRCVPISNHLYFYWYRQILGQKVEFLVSFYNNEISEKSEIFDDQFSVERPDGSNFTLKIRSTKLEDSAMYFCASVKGSGNNEQFFGPGTRLTVL.

As regards this clone: The CDR3 extends 3 residues past the end of the read, so its final part is completed from the germline J gene. The chain uses TRBV5-6 and TRBJ1-2, with D possibly being TRBD1 (5 bases). The CDR3 runs to 15 residues. The germline V and J ends were trimmed by 1 base and 3 bases, with 13 bases remaining between them. Germline V gene lookup returns CDR1 SGHDT and CDR2 YYEEEE. This CDR3 reads CASSLFQGRHYGYTF. The CDR3 bases that were read are TGTGCCAGCAGCTTGTTCCAGGGAAGGCACTATGGC.

With regard to this clone: The read ends 3 residues shy of where the CDR3 ends; the end is completed using the germline J gene. The genes are TRBV5-1 and TRBJ1-4; D possibly corresponds to TRBD1 (6 bases). V lost 2 bases, J lost 3 bases, and 17 bases lay in between. CDR1 SGHRS and CDR2 YFSETQ come from the germline V gene. This CDR3 spans 17 amino acids. The CDR3 bases that were read are TGCGCCAGCAGCTTAAGTGGCGGGGGCAAGGCTAATGAAAAA. It codes for CASSLSGGGKANEK. The whole CDR3 reads CASSLSGGGKANEKLFF.

In regard to this clone: The CDR3 extends 3 residues past the end of the read, so its final part is completed from the germline J gene. The chain carries TRBV30 and TRBJ2-7; D is ambiguous. CDR3 length equals 15 residues. Trimming removed 2 bases from V and 1 base from J, with 15 bases in between. Per the germline V gene, CDR1 is GTSNPN and CDR2 is SVGIG (reference sequence). Incomplete CDR3 DNA: TGTGCCTGGAGTCCAAGTACCGGGTGGTCCTACGAG. This gives the protein CAWSPSTGWSYE. The full CDR3 protein is CAWSPSTGWSYEQYF. Full variable domain (rest looked up from reference TRBV30 and TRBJ2-7): SQTIHQWPATLVQPVGSPLSLECTVEGTSNPNLYWYRQAAGRGLQLLFYSVGIGQISSEVPQNLSASRPQDRQFILSSKKLLLSDSGFYLCAWSPSTGWSYEQYFGPGTRLTVT.